This T cell receptor (beta chain) was sequenced during a study of cytotoxic CD8 clonotypes in ibrutinib-treated CLL. Study overall: The patient breakdown showed more than nine relapsed/refractory and some 16 treatment-naive cases, with fewer than 18 IGHV unmutated. Broader study findings: Rising at ibrutinib response, clonality subsequently fell back toward baseline at progression.

As for this clone: Its antigen is still unknown.

The CDR3 has 14 amino acids. V lost 5 bases and J lost 8; bases outside the gene matches: 7. Germline CDR1 SGHTA, CDR2 FQGNSA. Data came from immunoSEQ multiplex PCR; TCRdb stores just in-frame clones and leaves some out. The sample includes about 300,000 clones, less than 85% of them seen just once. The TCR was taken from a human donor with chronic lymphocytic leukemia. The sample consisted of PBMCs, taken at disease progression, from a patient treated with ibrutinib. The chain uses TRBV7-2 and TRBJ2-1; 9 bases fit TRBD1. Written as DNA, the CDR3 is TGTGCCAGCAGCGGATGGGACAGGGTGGATGAGCAGTTCTTC. As protein: CASSGWDRVDEQFF. The whole variable domain, remainder taken from reference TRBV7-2 and TRBJ2-1, is GAGVSQSPSNKVTEKGKDVELRCDPISGHTALYWYRQSLGQGLEFLIYFQGNSAPDKSGLPSDRFSAERTGGSVSTLTIQRTQQEDSAVYLCASSGWDRVDEQFFGPGTRLTVL.